Sequencing of this T cell receptor (beta chain) was carried out in a study of T cell changes during pregnancy in multiple sclerosis. V lost 0 bases to trimming and J lost 1 base; unmatched junction nucleotides: 8. This CDR3 has 17 amino acids. Per the germline V gene, CDR1 is SNHLY and CDR2 is FYNNEI. Sequencing used immunoSEQ multiplex PCR; TCRdb keeps in-frame clones, though not all of them. The table includes 24,000 or so clones, about 89% detected once. This receptor was identified in a female donor in good health, enrolled as a control in a pregnancy study. The starting material was CD8+ T cells from peripheral blood mononuclear cells, obtained in the first trimester of pregnancy. The chain uses TRBV2 and TRBJ1-2; 7 bases are shared with TRBD1. The CDR3 sequence: CASSEALVGDSNYGYTF. In DNA, the CDR3 is TGTGCCAGCAGTGAAGCGCTGGTAGGGGACAGTAACTATGGCTACACCTTC.